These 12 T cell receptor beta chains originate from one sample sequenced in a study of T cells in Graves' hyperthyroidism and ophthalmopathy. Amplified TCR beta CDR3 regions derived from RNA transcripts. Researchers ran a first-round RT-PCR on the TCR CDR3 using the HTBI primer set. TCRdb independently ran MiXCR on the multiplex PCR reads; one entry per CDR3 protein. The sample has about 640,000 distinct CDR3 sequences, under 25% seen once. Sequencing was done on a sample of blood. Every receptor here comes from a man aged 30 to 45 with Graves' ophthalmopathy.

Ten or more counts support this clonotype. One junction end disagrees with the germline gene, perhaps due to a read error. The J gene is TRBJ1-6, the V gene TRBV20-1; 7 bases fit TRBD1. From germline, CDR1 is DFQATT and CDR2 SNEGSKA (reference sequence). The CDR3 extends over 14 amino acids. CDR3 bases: TGCAGTGCTGGAGAGACAGACAGGGACTCACCCCTCCACTTT. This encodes CSAGETDRDSPLHF.

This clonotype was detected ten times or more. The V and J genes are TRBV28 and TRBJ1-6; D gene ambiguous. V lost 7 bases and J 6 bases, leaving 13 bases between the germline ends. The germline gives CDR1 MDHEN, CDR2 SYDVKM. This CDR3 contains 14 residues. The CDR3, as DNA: TGTGCCAGCACCGCGGCACCCCGTAATTCACCCCTCCACTTT. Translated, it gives CASTAAPRNSPLHF.

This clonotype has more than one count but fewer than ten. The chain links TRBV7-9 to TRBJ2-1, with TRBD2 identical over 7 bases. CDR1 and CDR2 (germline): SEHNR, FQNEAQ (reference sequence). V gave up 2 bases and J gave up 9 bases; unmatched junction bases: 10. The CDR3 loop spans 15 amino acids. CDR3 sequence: CASSLNRGVGAEQFF. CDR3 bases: TGTGCCAGCAGCTTAAATCGGGGGGTAGGGGCTGAGCAGTTCTTC.

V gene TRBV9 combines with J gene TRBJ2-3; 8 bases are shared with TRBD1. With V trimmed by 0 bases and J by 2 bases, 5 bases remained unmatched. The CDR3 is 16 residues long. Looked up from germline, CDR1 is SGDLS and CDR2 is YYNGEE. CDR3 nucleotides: TGTGCCAGCAGCGTAGGGACAGGGCTGAACACAGATACGCAGTATTTT. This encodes CASSVGTGLNTDTQYF.

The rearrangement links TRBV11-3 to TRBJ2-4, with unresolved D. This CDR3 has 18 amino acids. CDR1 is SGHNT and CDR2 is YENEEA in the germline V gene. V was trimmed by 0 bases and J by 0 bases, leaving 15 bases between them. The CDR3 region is CASSLDRLSRLAKNIQYF. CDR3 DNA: TGTGCCAGCAGCTTAGATCGGCTTTCCCGTCTAGCCAAAAACATTCAGTACTTC.

CDR3 region: CASSVAKRGLAGLYNEQFF. The CDR3 nucleotides are TGTGCCAGCAGCGTAGCTAAGAGGGGACTAGCGGGATTATACAATGAGCAGTTCTTC. V and J are TRBV9 and TRBJ2-1, with 13 bases that match TRBD2. With V trimmed by 0 bases and J by 4 bases, 10 bases remained unmatched. Germline lookup yields CDR1 SGDLS and CDR2 YYNGEE. The CDR3 runs 19 residues.

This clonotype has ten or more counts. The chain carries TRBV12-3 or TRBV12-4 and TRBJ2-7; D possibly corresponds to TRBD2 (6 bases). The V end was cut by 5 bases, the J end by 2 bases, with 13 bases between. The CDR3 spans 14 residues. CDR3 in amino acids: CASSAPAGTYEQYF. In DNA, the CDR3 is TGTGCCAGCAGTGCTCCGGCGGGGACCTACGAGCAGTACTTC.

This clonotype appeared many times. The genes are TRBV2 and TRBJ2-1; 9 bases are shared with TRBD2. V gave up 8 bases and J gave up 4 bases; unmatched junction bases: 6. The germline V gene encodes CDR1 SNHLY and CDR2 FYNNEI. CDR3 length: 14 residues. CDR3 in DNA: TGTGCCAGCGTGGGACTAGCAGTTTACAATGAGCAGTTCTTC. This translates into CASVGLAVYNEQFF.

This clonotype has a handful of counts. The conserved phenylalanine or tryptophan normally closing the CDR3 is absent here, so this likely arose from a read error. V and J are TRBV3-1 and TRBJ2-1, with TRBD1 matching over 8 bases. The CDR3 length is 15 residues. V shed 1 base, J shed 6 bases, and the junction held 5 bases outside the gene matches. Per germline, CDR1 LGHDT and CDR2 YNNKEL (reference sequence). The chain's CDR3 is CASSQGQGSLNEQFS. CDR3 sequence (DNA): TGTGCCAGCAGCCAAGGACAGGGGTCCCTCAATGAGCAGTTCTCC.

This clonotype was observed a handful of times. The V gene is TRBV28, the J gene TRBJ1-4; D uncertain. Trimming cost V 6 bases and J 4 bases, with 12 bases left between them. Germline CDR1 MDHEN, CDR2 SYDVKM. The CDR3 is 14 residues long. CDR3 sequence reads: CASRPADLNEKLFF. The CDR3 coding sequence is TGTGCCAGCAGACCGGCTGACCTTAATGAAAAACTGTTTTTT.

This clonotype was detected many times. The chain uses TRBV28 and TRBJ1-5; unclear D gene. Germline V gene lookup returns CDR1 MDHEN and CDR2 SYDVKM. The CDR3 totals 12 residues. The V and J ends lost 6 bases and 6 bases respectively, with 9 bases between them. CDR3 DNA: TGTGCCAGCAGCGAGAGTGCTCAGCCCCAGCATTTT. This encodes CASSESAQPQHF. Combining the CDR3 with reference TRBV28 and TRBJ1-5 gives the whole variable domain DVKVTQSSRYLVKRTGEKVFLECVQDMDHENMFWYRQDPGLGLRLIYFSYDVKMKEKGDIPEGYSVSREKKERFSLILESASTNQTSMYLCASSESAQPQHFGDGTRLSIL.

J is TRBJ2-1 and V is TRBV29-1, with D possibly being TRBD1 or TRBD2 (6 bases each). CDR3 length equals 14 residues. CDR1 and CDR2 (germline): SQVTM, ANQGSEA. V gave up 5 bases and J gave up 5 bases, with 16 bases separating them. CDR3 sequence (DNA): TGCAGCGTTCTTGGAGGGGGAGCGAACAATGAGCAGTTCTTC. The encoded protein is CSVLGGGANNEQFF.